This T cell receptor (beta chain) was observed in a study of blood T cell repertoires in COVID-19. The overall study: T cells, B-cell-depleted T cells, or PBMCs supplied cDNA or gDNA.

Trimming removed 6 bases from V and 2 bases from J, with 17 bases in between. Germline CDR1 MNHEY, CDR2 SMNVEV (reference sequence). This CDR3 has 16 residues. The study drew participants aged about 18 to 89 years from roughly 25 US areas. Sequencing was performed with immunoSEQ multiplex PCR; in TCRdb, only in-frame clones are kept and a portion is missing. Found here are 250,000 to 350,000 clones, roughly nine tenths of them singletons; the top ten hold 2% to 3%. The sample comprised PBMCs or T cells enriched from blood (not recorded which). J is TRBJ1-3 and V is TRBV27; no definite D call. The source is a man in his sixties who had recovered from COVID-19. The CDR3 region has the DNA TGTGCCAGCAGCTATACACCCCCGGGTCCTGGAAACACCATATATTTT. Its translation: CASSYTPPGPGNTIYF.